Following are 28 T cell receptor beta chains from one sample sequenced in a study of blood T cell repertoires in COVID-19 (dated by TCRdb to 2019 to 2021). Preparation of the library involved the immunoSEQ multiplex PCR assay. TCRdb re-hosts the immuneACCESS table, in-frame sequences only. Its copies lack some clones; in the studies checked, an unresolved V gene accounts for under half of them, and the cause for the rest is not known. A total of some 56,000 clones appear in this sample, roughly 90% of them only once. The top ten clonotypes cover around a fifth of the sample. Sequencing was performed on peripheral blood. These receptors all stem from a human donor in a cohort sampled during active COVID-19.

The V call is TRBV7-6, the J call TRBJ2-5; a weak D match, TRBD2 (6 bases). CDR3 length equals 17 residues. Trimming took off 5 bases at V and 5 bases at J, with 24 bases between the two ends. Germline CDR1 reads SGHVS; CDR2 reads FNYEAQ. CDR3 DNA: TGTGCCAGCAGCACGGACTCGGGACTTATCGTGGGGGAGACCCAGTACTTC. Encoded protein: CASSTDSGLIVGETQYF.

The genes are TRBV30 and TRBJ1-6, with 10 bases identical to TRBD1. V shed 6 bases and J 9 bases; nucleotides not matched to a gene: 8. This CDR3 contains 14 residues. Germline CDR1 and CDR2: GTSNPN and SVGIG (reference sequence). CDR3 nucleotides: TGTGCCTGCACAGGACAGGGGGGCAGTTCACCCCTCCACTTT. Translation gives CACTGQGGSSPLHF.

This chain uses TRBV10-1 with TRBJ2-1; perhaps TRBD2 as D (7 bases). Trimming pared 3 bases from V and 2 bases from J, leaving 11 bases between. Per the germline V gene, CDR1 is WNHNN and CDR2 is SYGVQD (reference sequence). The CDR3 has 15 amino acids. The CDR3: CASSDGGLTYNEQFF. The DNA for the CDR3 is TGCGCCAGCAGTGACGGGGGGCTTACCTACAATGAGCAGTTCTTC.

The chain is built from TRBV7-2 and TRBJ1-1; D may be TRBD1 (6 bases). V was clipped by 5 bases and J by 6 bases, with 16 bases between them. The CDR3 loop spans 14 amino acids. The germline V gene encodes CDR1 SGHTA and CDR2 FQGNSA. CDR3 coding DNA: TGTGCCAGCAGCCCCAGGGGTAATGGCGCTGAAGCTTTCTTT. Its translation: CASSPRGNGAEAFF.

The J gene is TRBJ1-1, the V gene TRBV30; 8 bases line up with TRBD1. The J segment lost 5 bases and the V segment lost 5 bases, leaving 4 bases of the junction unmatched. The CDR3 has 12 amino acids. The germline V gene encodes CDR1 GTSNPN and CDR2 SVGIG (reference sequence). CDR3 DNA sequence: TGTGCCTGGCAGGGGGCGAGGACTGAAGCTTTCTTT. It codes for CAWQGARTEAFF.

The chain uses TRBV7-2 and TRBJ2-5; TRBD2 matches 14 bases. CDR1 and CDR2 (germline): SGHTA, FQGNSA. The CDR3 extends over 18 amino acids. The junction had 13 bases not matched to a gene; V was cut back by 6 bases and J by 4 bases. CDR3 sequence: CASSPGQTSGGARETQYF. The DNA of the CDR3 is TGTGCCAGCAGTCCCGGCCAGACTAGCGGGGGGGCCCGAGAGACCCAGTACTTC.

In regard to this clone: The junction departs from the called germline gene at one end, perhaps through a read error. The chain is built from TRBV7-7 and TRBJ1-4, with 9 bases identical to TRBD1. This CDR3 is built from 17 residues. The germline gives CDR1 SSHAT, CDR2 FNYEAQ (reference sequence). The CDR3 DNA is TGTGCTAGCAGCTTAGTCCGACCGGACAGGGGCTCGCATCTGGTGTTTTTT. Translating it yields CASSLVRPDRGSHLVFF.

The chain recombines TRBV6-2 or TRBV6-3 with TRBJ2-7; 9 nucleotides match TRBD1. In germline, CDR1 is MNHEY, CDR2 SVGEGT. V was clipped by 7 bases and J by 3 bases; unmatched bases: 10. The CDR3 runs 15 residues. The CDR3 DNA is TGTGCCAGCACCCCCGACAGGGGGATTATCTACGAGCAGTACTTC. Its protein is CASTPDRGIIYEQYF.

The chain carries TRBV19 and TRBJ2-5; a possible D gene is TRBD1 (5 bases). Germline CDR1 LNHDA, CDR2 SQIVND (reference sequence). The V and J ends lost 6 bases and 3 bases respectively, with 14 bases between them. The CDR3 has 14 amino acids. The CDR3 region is CASSPGFLEETQYF. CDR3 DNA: TGTGCCAGTAGCCCAGGGTTCTTAGAAGAGACCCAGTACTTC.

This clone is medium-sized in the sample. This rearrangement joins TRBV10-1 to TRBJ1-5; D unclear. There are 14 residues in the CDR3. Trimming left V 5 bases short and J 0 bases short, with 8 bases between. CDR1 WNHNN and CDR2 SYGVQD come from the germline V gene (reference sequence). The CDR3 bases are TGCGCCAGCAGTCGTTGGCTTAGCAATCAGCCCCAGCATTTT. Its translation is CASSRWLSNQPQHF.

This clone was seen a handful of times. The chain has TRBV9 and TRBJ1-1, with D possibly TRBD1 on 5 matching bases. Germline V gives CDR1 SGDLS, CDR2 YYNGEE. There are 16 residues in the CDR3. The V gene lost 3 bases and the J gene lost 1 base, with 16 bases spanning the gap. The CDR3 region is CASSAQAQETNTEAFF. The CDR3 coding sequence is TGTGCCAGCAGCGCCCAAGCACAGGAAACGAACACTGAAGCTTTCTTT. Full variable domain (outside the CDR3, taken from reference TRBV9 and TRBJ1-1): DSGVTQTPKHLITATGQRVTLRCSPRSGDLSVYWYQQSLDQGLQFLIQYYNGEERAKGNILERFSAQQFPDLHSELNLSSLELGDSALYFCASSAQAQETNTEAFFGQGTRLTVV.

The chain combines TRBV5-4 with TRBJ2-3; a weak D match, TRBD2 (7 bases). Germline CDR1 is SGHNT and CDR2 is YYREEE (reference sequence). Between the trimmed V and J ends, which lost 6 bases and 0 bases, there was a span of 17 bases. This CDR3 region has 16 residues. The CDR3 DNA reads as TGTGCCAGCACTCCGGGGGGCTTCGCTAGCACAGATACGCAGTATTTT. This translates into CASTPGGFASTDTQYF.

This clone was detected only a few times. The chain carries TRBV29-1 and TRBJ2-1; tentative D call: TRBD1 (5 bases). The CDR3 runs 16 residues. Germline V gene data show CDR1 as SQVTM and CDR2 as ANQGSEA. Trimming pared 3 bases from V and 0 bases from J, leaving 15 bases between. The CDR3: CSVEPDRLTSYNEQFF. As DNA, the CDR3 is TGCAGCGTTGAGCCCGACAGATTAACCTCCTACAATGAGCAGTTCTTC.

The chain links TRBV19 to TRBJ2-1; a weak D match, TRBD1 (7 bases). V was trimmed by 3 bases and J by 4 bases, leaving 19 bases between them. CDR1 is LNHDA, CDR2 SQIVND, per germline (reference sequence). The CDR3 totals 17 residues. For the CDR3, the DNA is TGTGCCAGTAGTATCTTGGGCGGGGCAGGGGGGTACAATGAGCAGTTCTTC. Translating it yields CASSILGGAGGYNEQFF. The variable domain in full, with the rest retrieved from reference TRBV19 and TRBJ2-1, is DGGITQSPKYLFRKEGQNVTLSCEQNLNHDAMYWYRQDPGQGLRLIYYSQIVNDFQKGDIAEGYSVSREKKESFPLTVTSAQKNPTAFYLCASSILGGAGGYNEQFFGPGTRLTVL.

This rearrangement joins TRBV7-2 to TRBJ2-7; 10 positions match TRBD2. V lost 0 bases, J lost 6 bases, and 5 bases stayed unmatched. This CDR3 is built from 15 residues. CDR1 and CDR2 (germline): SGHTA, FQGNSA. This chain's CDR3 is CASSLAAAGGREQYF. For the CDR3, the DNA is TGTGCCAGCAGCTTAGCAGCAGCGGGGGGGCGCGAGCAGTACTTC. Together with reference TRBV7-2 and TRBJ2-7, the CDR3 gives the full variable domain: GAGVSQSPSNKVTEKGKDVELRCDPISGHTALYWYRQSLGQGLEFLIYFQGNSAPDKSGLPSDRFSAERTGGSVSTLTIQRTQQEDSAVYLCASSLAAAGGREQYFGPGTRLTVT.

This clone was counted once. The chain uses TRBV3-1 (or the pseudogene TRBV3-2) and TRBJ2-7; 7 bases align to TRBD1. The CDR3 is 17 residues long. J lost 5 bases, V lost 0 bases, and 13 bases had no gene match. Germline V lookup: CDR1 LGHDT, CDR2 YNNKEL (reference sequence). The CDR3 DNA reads TGTGCCAGCAGCCAAGATTCAGTGGCAGGGGGATGCGACGAGCAGTACTTC. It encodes CASSQDSVAGGCDEQYF.

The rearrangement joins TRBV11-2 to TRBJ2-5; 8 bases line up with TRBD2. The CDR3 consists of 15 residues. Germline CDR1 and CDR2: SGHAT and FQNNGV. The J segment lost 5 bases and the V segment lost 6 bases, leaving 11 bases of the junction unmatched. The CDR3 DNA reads TGTGCCAGCAGACGGACTAGCCTGGAAGGGGAGACCCAGTACTTC. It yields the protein CASRRTSLEGETQYF.

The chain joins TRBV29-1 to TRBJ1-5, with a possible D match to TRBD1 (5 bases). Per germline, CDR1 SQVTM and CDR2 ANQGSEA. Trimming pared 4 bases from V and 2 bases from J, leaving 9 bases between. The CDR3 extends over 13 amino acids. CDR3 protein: CSVAGRGNQPQHF. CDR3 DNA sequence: TGCAGCGTTGCAGGGAGGGGCAATCAGCCCCAGCATTTT. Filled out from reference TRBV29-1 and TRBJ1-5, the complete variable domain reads SAVISQKPSRDICQRGTSLTIQCQVDSQVTMMFWYRQQPGQSLTLIATANQGSEATYESGFVIDKFPISRPNLTFSTLTVSNMSPEDSSIYLCSVAGRGNQPQHFGDGTRLSIL.

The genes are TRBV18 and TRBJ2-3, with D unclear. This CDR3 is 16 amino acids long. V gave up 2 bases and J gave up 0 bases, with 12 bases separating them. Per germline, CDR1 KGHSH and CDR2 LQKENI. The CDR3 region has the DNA TGTGCCAGCTCACCAGGAGTCCTACTTAGCACAGATACGCAGTATTTT. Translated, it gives CASSPGVLLSTDTQYF.

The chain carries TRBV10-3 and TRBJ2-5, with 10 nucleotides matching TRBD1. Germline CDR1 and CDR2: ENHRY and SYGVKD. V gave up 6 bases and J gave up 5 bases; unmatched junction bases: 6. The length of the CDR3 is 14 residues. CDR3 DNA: TGTGCCATCAGAAGACAGGGGGCTGGGGAGACCCAGTACTTC. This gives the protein CAIRRQGAGETQYF.

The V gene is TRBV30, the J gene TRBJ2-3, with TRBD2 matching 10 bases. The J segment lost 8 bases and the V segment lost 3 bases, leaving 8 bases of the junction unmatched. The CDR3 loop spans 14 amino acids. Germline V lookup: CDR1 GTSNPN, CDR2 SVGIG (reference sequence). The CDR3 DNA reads TGTGCCTGGAGATATAGCGGGGGGACTACTACGCAGTATTTT. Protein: CAWRYSGGTTTQYF.

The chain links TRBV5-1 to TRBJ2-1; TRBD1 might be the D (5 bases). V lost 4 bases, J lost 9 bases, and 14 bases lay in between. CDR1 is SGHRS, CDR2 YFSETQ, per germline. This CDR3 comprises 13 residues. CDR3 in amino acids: CASSLGQGFEQFF. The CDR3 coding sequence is TGCGCCAGCAGCCTAGGCCAGGGATTTGAGCAGTTCTTC.

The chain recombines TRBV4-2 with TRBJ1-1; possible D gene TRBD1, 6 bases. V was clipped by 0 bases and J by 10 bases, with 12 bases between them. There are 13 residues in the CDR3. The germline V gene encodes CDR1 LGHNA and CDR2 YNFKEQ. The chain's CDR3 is CASSQDVRGRAFF. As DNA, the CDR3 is TGTGCCAGCAGCCAAGATGTCAGGGGACGAGCTTTCTTT.

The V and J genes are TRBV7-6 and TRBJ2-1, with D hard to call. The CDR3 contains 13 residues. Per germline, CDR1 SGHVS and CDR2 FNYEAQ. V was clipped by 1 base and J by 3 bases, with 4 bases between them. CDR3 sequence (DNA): TGTGCCAGCAGCTTAGGGCACTACAATGAGCAGTTCTTC. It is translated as CASSLGHYNEQFF.

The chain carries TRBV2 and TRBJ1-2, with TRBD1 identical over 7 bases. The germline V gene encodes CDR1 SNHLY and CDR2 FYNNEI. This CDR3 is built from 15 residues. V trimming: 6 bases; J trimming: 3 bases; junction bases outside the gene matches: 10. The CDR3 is CASRANTGADYGYTF. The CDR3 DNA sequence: TGTGCCAGCAGGGCGAATACAGGGGCTGACTATGGCTACACCTTC.

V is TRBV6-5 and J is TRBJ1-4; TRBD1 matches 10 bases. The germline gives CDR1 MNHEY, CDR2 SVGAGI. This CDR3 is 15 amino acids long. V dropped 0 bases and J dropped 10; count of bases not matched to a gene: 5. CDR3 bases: TGTGCCAGCAGTTACTCGACAGGGGGCCTCGGAAAACTGTTTTTT. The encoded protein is CASSYSTGGLGKLFF.

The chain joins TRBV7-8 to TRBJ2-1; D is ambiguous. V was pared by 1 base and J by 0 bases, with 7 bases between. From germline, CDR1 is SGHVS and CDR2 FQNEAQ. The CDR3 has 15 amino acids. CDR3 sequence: CASSLVWASYNEQFF. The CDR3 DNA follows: TGTGCCAGCAGCTTAGTGTGGGCCTCCTACAATGAGCAGTTCTTC.

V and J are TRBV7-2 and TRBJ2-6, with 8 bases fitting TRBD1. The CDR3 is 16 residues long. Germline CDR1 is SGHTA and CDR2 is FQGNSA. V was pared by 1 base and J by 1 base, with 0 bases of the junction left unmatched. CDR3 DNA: TGTGCCAGCAGCTTAGGGACAGGGTCTGGGGCCAACGTCCTGACTTTC. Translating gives CASSLGTGSGANVLTF.